This record covers a single T cell receptor (beta chain). The antigen is not known. The PCR had 60 Vbeta and 13 Jbeta primers. Sequencing was performed with immunoSEQ multiplex PCR; in TCRdb, only in-frame clones are kept and a portion is missing. The sample contains 95,000 to 100,000 clones, 65% to 85% of which appear only once. These data are taken from a study of cytomegalovirus exposure and HLA in healthy donors. Overall study findings and caveats: The analysis excluded some indistinguishable V segments, including TRBV6-2 and TRBV6-3. In a later analysis, an Asian-associated ancestry cluster reportedly showed fewer N-insertions than the roughly 710-donor mean. The dataset shows that most TCR sequences were rare, while some public TCRs occurred in many donors.

In germline, CDR1 is SGHAT, CDR2 FQDESV (reference sequence). The CDR3 is 16 residues long. The V and J ends lost 2 bases and 0 bases respectively, with 14 bases between them. The sequencing sample was made of PBMCs. The TCR originated in a woman aged 55-69 years in good health and CMV-seropositive. This chain uses TRBV11-1 with TRBJ2-7; D is possibly TRBD2 (5 bases). The CDR3 loop is CASSLSRGTSSYEQYF. Here the CDR3 DNA reads TGTGCCAGCAGCTTAAGCCGGGGTACTTCCTCCTACGAGCAGTACTTC.